The 15 T cell receptor beta chains presented below share a single source sample, sequenced in a study of blood T cell repertoires in COVID-19. Produced via immunoSEQ multiplex PCR; TCRdb's table is partial and in-frame only. The sample shows around 220,000 clones, around 80% of them seen only once. What was sequenced was peripheral blood. The receptors derive from a woman aged 40 to 50 with active or convalescent COVID-19.

J is TRBJ2-7 and V is TRBV11-2, with 8 nucleotides matching TRBD1. Trimming cost V 5 bases and J 3 bases; bases outside gene matches: 21. The CDR3 length is 19 residues. The germline CDR1 and CDR2 sequences are SGHAT and FQNNGV. The CDR3 DNA sequence: TGTGCCAGCAGCCCGATTTGGACAGGGACGGGGTTTATTATCTACGAGCAGTACTTC. Amino acid sequence: CASSPIWTGTGFIIYEQYF.

The CDR3 bases are TGCGCCAGCAGCTTGCACAGGGAGAACACTGAAGCTTTCTTT. It codes for CASSLHRENTEAFF. The chain joins TRBV5-1 to TRBJ1-1, with TRBD1 as a possible D gene (6 bases). Between the trimmed V and J ends, which lost 1 base and 1 base, there was a span of 8 bases. CDR3 size: 14 residues. CDR1 and CDR2 (germline): SGHRS, YFSETQ. Looking up the rest from reference TRBV5-1 and TRBJ1-1 gives the full variable domain: KAGVTQTPRYLIKTRGQQVTLSCSPISGHRSVSWYQQTPGQGLQFLFEYFSETQRNKGNFPGRFSGRQFSNSRSEMNVSTLELGDSALYLCASSLHRENTEAFFGQGTRLTVV.

This rearrangement joins TRBV14 to TRBJ1-4; TRBD1 might be the D (6 bases). The V end lost 4 bases, the J end lost 10 bases, and 19 bases lay between the germline ends. Germline CDR1 and CDR2: SGHDN and FVKESK. The CDR3 spans 15 residues. The DNA of the CDR3 is TGTGCCAGCAGCCGCAACAGGGACGCCGAGGGAAAACTGTTTTTT. It encodes CASSRNRDAEGKLFF.

This clone was picked up a small number of times. The chain is built from TRBV11-3 and TRBJ2-7, with 10 bases lining up with TRBD1. The CDR3 runs to 16 residues. Germline V gene lookup returns CDR1 SGHNT and CDR2 YENEEA. V lost 5 bases, J lost 7 bases, and 14 bases stayed unmatched. In nucleotides, the CDR3 is TGTGCCAGCAGCCCGAGTCCCGGGACAGGGGTCGGGGAGCAGTACTTC. Translating it yields CASSPSPGTGVGEQYF. Together with reference TRBV11-3 and TRBJ2-7, the CDR3 gives the full variable domain: EAGVVQSPRYKIIEKKQPVAFWCNPISGHNTLYWYLQNLGQGPELLIRYENEEAVDDSQLPKDRFSAERLKGVDSTLKIQPAELGDSAVYLCASSPSPGTGVGEQYFGPGTRLTVT.

V gene TRBV2 combines with J gene TRBJ2-6; possibly TRBD1 for D (6 bases). The germline V gene encodes CDR1 SNHLY and CDR2 FYNNEI. Trimming left V 6 bases short and J 4 bases short, with 13 bases between. This CDR3 comprises 15 residues. For the CDR3, the DNA is TGTGCCAGCAGCCCACAGGGTGCGGGGGCCAACGTCCTGACTTTC. Amino acids: CASSPQGAGANVLTF.

The chain couples TRBV10-3 to TRBJ1-6, with a tentative D call TRBD1 (5 bases). V lost 3 bases and J lost 14, with 17 bases in between. Looked up from germline, CDR1 is ENHRY and CDR2 is SYGVKD. The CDR3 is made up of 14 amino acids. The CDR3 loop is CAISDIGDALTLHF. In DNA form, the CDR3 reads TGTGCCATCAGTGACATAGGGGATGCCCTAACCCTCCACTTT.

The chain recombines TRBV9 with TRBJ2-3; 8 bases align to TRBD2. Germline assignment: CDR1 SGDLS and CDR2 YYNGEE. V shed 3 bases and J 2 bases; nucleotides not matched to a gene: 2. The CDR3 covers 14 residues. CDR3 bases: TGTGCCAGCAGCGCCGGACTAGCCACAGATACGCAGTATTTT. Protein sequence: CASSAGLATDTQYF.

This chain links TRBV28 with TRBJ2-7; TRBD1 is a possible D gene (5 bases). V lost 5 bases and J lost 1, with 12 bases in between. This CDR3 spans 14 amino acids. In germline, CDR1 is MDHEN, CDR2 SYDVKM. The CDR3 nucleotides are TGTGCCAGCAGTCTGGGGCAGAGATCCTACGAGCAGTACGTC. As protein: CASSLGQRSYEQYV.

The chain carries TRBV2 and TRBJ1-2; a weak D match, TRBD1 (6 bases). CDR1 and CDR2 (germline): SNHLY, FYNNEI. This CDR3 region has 15 residues. Trimming took off 2 bases at V and 4 bases at J, with 14 bases between the two ends. CDR3 sequence (DNA): TGTGCCAGCAGTGAACCTTCCATGACAGGCTATGGCTACACCTTC. The encoded protein is CASSEPSMTGYGYTF. Filled out from reference TRBV2 and TRBJ1-2, the complete variable domain reads EPEVTQTPSHQVTQMGQEVILRCVPISNHLYFYWYRQILGQKVEFLVSFYNNEISEKSEIFDDQFSVERPDGSNFTLKIRSTKLEDSAMYFCASSEPSMTGYGYTFGSGTRLTVV.

V and J are TRBV19 and TRBJ2-5; TRBD1 is a possible D gene (5 bases). V was pared by 5 bases and J by 5 bases, with 6 bases between. The CDR3 has 11 residues. Germline V gene sequence: CDR1 LNHDA, CDR2 SQIVND (reference sequence). CDR3 in amino acids: CASSAGETQYF. CDR3 in DNA: TGTGCCAGTAGTGCAGGGGAGACCCAGTACTTC. Based on the CDR3 plus reference TRBV19 and TRBJ2-5, the full variable domain is DGGITQSPKYLFRKEGQNVTLSCEQNLNHDAMYWYRQDPGQGLRLIYYSQIVNDFQKGDIAEGYSVSREKKESFPLTVTSAQKNPTAFYLCASSAGETQYFGPGTRLLVL.

This clone was detected once. This chain joins TRBV6-5 and TRBJ2-1; 11 bases match TRBD2. Germline CDR1 MNHEY, CDR2 SVGAGI. The V segment lost 5 bases and the J segment 8 bases; nucleotides outside the gene matches: 5. The CDR3 has 14 residues. This CDR3 is CASSLLAGADEQFF. In DNA, the CDR3 is TGTGCCAGCAGTCTACTAGCGGGGGCGGATGAGCAGTTCTTC.

The chain links TRBV25-1 to TRBJ1-5; 7 bases fit TRBD1. Trimming removed 8 bases from V and 1 base from J; junction bases left unmatched: 2. The CDR3 sequence is 13 residues long. CDR1 is MGHDK, CDR2 SYGVNS, per germline. The CDR3 DNA follows: TGTGCCAGCTCACAGGGGAGCAATCAGCCCCAGCATTTT. It yields the protein CASSQGSNQPQHF.

The CDR3 protein is CASSPLLYDSGANVLTF. The CDR3 nucleotides read TGTGCCAGCAGCCCCCTCCTCTATGACTCTGGGGCCAACGTCCTGACTTTC. The J gene is TRBJ2-6, the V gene TRBV3-1 (or the pseudogene TRBV3-2); D call uncertain. The V gene lost 4 bases and the J gene lost 0 bases, with 13 bases spanning the gap. The V gene's germline CDR1 is LGHDT and CDR2 YNNKEL (reference sequence). The CDR3 is 17 residues long.

This clone was counted once. This chain connects TRBV6-6 to TRBJ1-5; a weak D match, TRBD1 (5 bases). CDR1 and CDR2 from the germline V gene are MNHNY and SVGAGI (reference sequence). The length of the CDR3 is 14 residues. The ends were cut back, 4 bases at V and 5 bases at J, with 12 bases in the middle. For the CDR3, the DNA is TGTGCCAGCAGTTTGAGGCAGGGCCATCAGCCCCAGCATTTT. It is translated as CASSLRQGHQPQHF.

V and J are TRBV19 and TRBJ1-5; D ambiguous. The germline CDR1 and CDR2 sequences are LNHDA and SQIVND (reference sequence). There are 13 residues in the CDR3. Trimming took off 5 bases at V and 5 bases at J, with 10 bases between the two ends. CDR3 residues: CASSPGIYQPQHF. As DNA, the CDR3 is TGTGCCAGTAGTCCGGGGATTTATCAGCCCCAGCATTTT.